The sequence of this T cell receptor beta chain was determined in a study of CD8 T cells in Susac syndrome. When the RNA was reverse transcribed, random hexamers were used with an input of about 0.5 to 1 ug. TCRdb redid the calling of the immunoSEQ multiplex PCR reads with MiXCR, one entry per CDR3 protein. The repertoire consists of fewer than 35,000 distinct CDR3 sequences, with around 94% occurring once and the leading ten covering 0.25% to 0.3%. Sequenced sample: CD8+ T cells from PBMCs. This clonotype was obtained from a human donor in good health.

The CDR3 DNA reads TGTGCCAGCAGTCCGACACTCGGGGAAGCTTTCTTT. Residues: CASSPTLGEAFF. The J gene is TRBJ1-1, the V gene TRBV12-3 or TRBV12-4, with D unclear. V was shortened by 5 bases and J by 8 bases, with 12 bases between the two germline ends. The CDR3 extends over 12 amino acids.